This T cell receptor (beta chain) was sequenced during a study of graft-versus-host responses after intestinal transplantation. Overall study context: All recipients were transplanted with multivisceral, liver-intestinal, or isolated intestinal grafts. Findings of the study overall: GvH clones surfaced in recipient marrow, some emerging earlier in ileum or blood. Patients who carried graft-donor T cell macrochimerism also had high graft-versus-host to host-versus-graft clonal ratios in their allografts. Early post-transplant HvG declines tracked with peak circulating GvH clone levels.

TCRdb keeps only in-frame clones here, not all; method: immunoSEQ multiplex PCR. The sample comprises roughly 120,000 clones, 85% to 95% of which are singletons, and 0.4% to 0.65% rests with the top ten. The CDR3 has 15 amino acids. The V and J ends lost 4 bases and 7 bases, in that order; junction bases with no gene match: 5. CDR1 and CDR2 from the germline V gene are MGHRA and YSYEKL. Of note for this clone: Its antigen is undetermined.

The chain is built from TRBV4-1 and TRBJ2-1; TRBD2 matches 12 bases. The source of this sequence is a human donor who received an intestinal transplant. Sequences were derived from unstimulated CD8+ T cells sorted from spleen or lymph node cells, sampled before intestinal transplant. In nucleotides, the CDR3 is TGCGCCAGCAGCCCTCTAGCGGGAGGGCCAAATGAGCAGTTCTTC. It encodes CASSPLAGGPNEQFF.